The sample holds a few counts of the clone carrying this T cell receptor (beta chain). What it binds is unknown. Combining a sample-barcoded 5' primer with a J-beta primer mix, a second PCR ran for roughly 7 to 12 cycles. Every single cDNA molecule received a tag from a template-switch adaptor with 12 random nucleotides. TCRdb fed the 5' RACE reads into MiXCR, producing one record per CDR3 protein. Among hundreds of thousands of distinct CDR3 sequences listed, roughly 50% were seen once. V was shortened by 0 bases and J by 6 bases, with 11 bases between the two germline ends. Germline CDR1 reads SEHNR; CDR2 reads FQNEAQ (reference sequence). The CDR3 length is 15 residues. The data belong to a study of blood T cells in healthy people across ages. Study-wide context: About one barcoded beta molecule per two T cells was the capture yield of template switching. Study-wide findings and caveats: Long-lived donors had more naive CD4+ cells and higher diversity than aged donors.

Total RNA, at least 5.5 micrograms per sample, came from PBMCs. The rearrangement links TRBV7-9 to TRBJ2-2, with a tentative D call TRBD2 (6 bases). The receptor comes from a man under 40 in good health. The sequenced sample consisted of blood. DNA for the CDR3: TGTGCCAGCAGCTTAGCTAACGGGGGAGCCGGGGAGCTGTTTTTT. The encoded protein is CASSLANGGAGELFF. Drawing the rest from reference TRBV7-9 and TRBJ2-2, the complete variable domain is DTGVSQNPRHKITKRGQNVTFRCDPISEHNRLYWYRQTLGQGPEFLTYFQNEAQLEKSRLLSDRFSAERPKGSFSTLEIQRTEQGDSAMYLCASSLANGGAGELFFGEGSRLTVL.